The 19 T cell receptor beta chains in this list originate from one sample, sequenced in a study of long-term antiretroviral therapy in people with HIV. The authors ran the immunoSEQ assay, v3.0, at survey level. Assay used: immunoSEQ multiplex PCR; TCRdb lists only in-frame clones, some missing. The sample records about 19,000 clones, 75% to 85% being singletons. The sample consisted of unsorted PBMCs, taken at the start of antiretroviral therapy, before treatment. Receptors were obtained from a man aged 18 to 30 with HIV.

The rearrangement joins TRBV4-3 to TRBJ2-3, with D hard to call. Germline V gene sequence: CDR1 LGHNA, CDR2 YSLEER. V lost 0 bases and J 5 bases, leaving 12 bases between the germline ends. The CDR3 runs to 15 residues. CDR3 loop: CASSQDRNSLDTQYF. The CDR3 DNA follows: TGCGCCAGCAGCCAAGATCGAAACAGTCTAGATACGCAGTATTTT.

The CDR3: CASSQENTGTYEQYF. CDR3 in DNA: TGCGCCAGCAGCCAAGAGAACACTGGAACCTACGAGCAGTACTTC. V and J are TRBV4-1 and TRBJ2-7; no reliable D call. This CDR3 spans 15 amino acids. Germline CDR1 and CDR2: MGHRA and YSYEKL. Trimming took 0 bases from V and 2 from J, leaving 11 bases between them.

This chain links TRBV5-1 with TRBJ2-4; TRBD1 might be the D (6 bases). The CDR3 is made up of 17 amino acids. Germline V gene sequence: CDR1 SGHRS, CDR2 YFSETQ. With 0 bases removed from V and 2 bases from J, the gap between germline ends came to 15 bases. The CDR3, as DNA: TGCGCCAGCAGCTTGGGCGCAGGGGTCCCTTCCAAAAACATTCAGTACTTC. Translation: CASSLGAGVPSKNIQYF. Filled out from reference TRBV5-1 and TRBJ2-4, the complete variable domain reads KAGVTQTPRYLIKTRGQQVTLSCSPISGHRSVSWYQQTPGQGLQFLFEYFSETQRNKGNFPGRFSGRQFSNSRSEMNVSTLELGDSALYLCASSLGAGVPSKNIQYFGAGTRLSVL.

On this clone itself: The sample carries other DNA sequences with the same CDR3. The gene calls are TRBV27 and TRBJ1-1; D is perhaps TRBD1 (6 bases). Trimming cost V 6 bases and J 5 bases, with 10 bases left between them. The CDR3 loop spans 12 amino acids. CDR1 and CDR2 (germline): MNHEY, SMNVEV (reference sequence). In DNA, the CDR3 is TGTGCCAGCAGAACAGGGTTGACTGAAGCTTTCTTT. Its protein product is CASRTGLTEAFF.

The gene calls are TRBV6-1 and TRBJ2-3; D not resolved. CDR3 length equals 16 residues. Trimming removed 1 base at V and 7 bases at J, with 18 bases between. Germline V gene data show CDR1 as MNHNS and CDR2 as SASEGT. The CDR3: CASSEVIGSAVHTQYF. For the CDR3, the DNA is TGTGCCAGCAGTGAAGTCATTGGGTCAGCCGTCCATACGCAGTATTTT.

The chain recombines TRBV28 with TRBJ2-1; 8 bases fit TRBD2. Unmatched junction bases numbered 5, after V lost 1 base and J lost 6 bases. CDR3 length: 15 residues. Germline CDR1 reads MDHEN; CDR2 reads SYDVKM. In DNA, the CDR3 is TGTGCCAGCAGTTTATCCGCGGGAGGAAGCAATGAGCAGTTCTTC. Its translation is CASSLSAGGSNEQFF.

The chain couples TRBV6-6 to TRBJ2-2; D unresolved. This CDR3 has 12 amino acids. CDR1 is MNHNY, CDR2 SVGAGI, per germline (reference sequence). The V end lost 4 bases, the J end lost 6 bases, and 6 bases lay between the germline ends. Written as DNA, the CDR3 is TGTGCCAGCAGTTTCCCAGCCGGGGAGCTGTTTTTT. This gives the protein CASSFPAGELFF.

CDR3 sequence (DNA): TGTGCCAGCAGCCGGGCGGGGGAAAACATTCAGTACTTC. This codes for CASSRAGENIQYF. The chain links TRBV6-5 to TRBJ2-4, with TRBD2 matching over 7 bases. The germline V gene encodes CDR1 MNHEY and CDR2 SVGAGI. With 6 bases clipped from V and 5 bases from J, the junction kept 4 bases outside the gene matches. CDR3 length equals 13 residues.

J is TRBJ2-3 and V is TRBV11-1; 7 nucleotides align to TRBD2. This CDR3 is built from 17 residues. Germline trimming cut 5 bases from V and 0 bases from J; bases unmatched to any gene: 11. Germline V lookup: CDR1 SGHAT, CDR2 FQDESV (reference sequence). The CDR3 is CASSPGRVEPSTDTQYF. DNA of the CDR3: TGTGCCAGCAGCCCAGGGAGGGTCGAACCTAGCACAGATACGCAGTATTTT. Full variable domain (rest looked up from reference TRBV11-1 and TRBJ2-3): EAEVAQSPRYKITEKSQAVAFWCDPISGHATLYWYRQILGQGPELLVQFQDESVVDDSQLPKDRFSAERLKGVDSTLKIQPAELGDSAMYLCASSPGRVEPSTDTQYFGPGTRLTVL.

This clone was picked up one time. The genes are TRBV5-4 and TRBJ1-1, with a possible D match to TRBD1 (6 bases). CDR1 and CDR2 (germline): SGHNT, YYREEE (reference sequence). Trimming took 4 bases from V and 6 from J, leaving 10 bases between them. This CDR3 spans 12 amino acids. The CDR3 DNA reads as TGTGCCAGCAGCCCCACAGGGTCTGAAGCTTTCTTT. Protein sequence: CASSPTGSEAFF.

The chain has TRBV7-9 and TRBJ1-2; D call uncertain. V lost 1 base to trimming and J lost 0 bases, with 9 bases between them. Germline V lookup: CDR1 SEHNR, CDR2 FQNEAQ (reference sequence). This CDR3 is built from 15 residues. The CDR3 region is CASSLVEETNYGYTF. CDR3 sequence (DNA): TGTGCCAGCAGCTTAGTTGAGGAAACTAACTATGGCTACACCTTC.

The V gene is TRBV4-3, the J gene TRBJ2-1; 9 bases match TRBD2. This CDR3 comprises 14 residues. CDR1 is LGHNA and CDR2 is YSLEER in the germline V gene. The junction had 8 bases not matched to a gene; V was cut back by 0 bases and J by 14 bases. The CDR3 nucleotides are TGCGCCAGCAGCCAAGATCGGGCGGGAGGGCCGGAGTTCTTC. It encodes CASSQDRAGGPEFF.

The chain uses TRBV7-9 and TRBJ2-1; D may be TRBD2 (6 bases). In germline, CDR1 is SEHNR, CDR2 FQNEAQ (reference sequence). The CDR3 spans 13 residues. Deletions cut 4 bases from V and 7 bases from J, with 11 bases between. Written as DNA, the CDR3 is TGTGCCAGCAGCTATAGGGAGGAGAATGAGCAGTTCTTC. Encoded protein: CASSYREENEQFF.

DNA of the CDR3: TGTGCCTGGAGTCTGGGACAGGGATACACCGGGGAGCTGTTTTTT. It codes for CAWSLGQGYTGELFF. V is TRBV30 and J is TRBJ2-2; 9 bases line up with TRBD1. Germline CDR1 GTSNPN, CDR2 SVGIG (reference sequence). J lost 3 bases, V lost 2 bases, and 4 bases had no gene match. This CDR3 region has 15 residues.

This sequence joins TRBV19 and TRBJ2-7, with D tentatively TRBD1 (6 bases). The length of the CDR3 is 15 residues. The V gene lost 3 bases and the J gene lost 3 bases, with 15 bases spanning the gap. Germline CDR1 and CDR2: LNHDA and SQIVND (reference sequence). The CDR3 loop is CASSIARGELYEQYF. The DNA of the CDR3 is TGTGCCAGTAGTATTGCCAGGGGCGAACTCTACGAGCAGTACTTC.

The chain is built from TRBV7-9 and TRBJ2-3; TRBD2 agrees at 11 bases. V shed 5 bases and J 2 bases; nucleotides not matched to a gene: 9. This CDR3 region has 17 residues. CDR1 is SEHNR and CDR2 is FQNEAQ in the germline V gene (reference sequence). The CDR3 spells CASSPTGTSGPTDTQYF. The CDR3 region has the DNA TGTGCCAGCAGCCCTACCGGGACTAGCGGACCCACAGATACGCAGTATTTT.

The chain has TRBV27 and TRBJ2-1; D ambiguous. Trimming took 2 bases from V and 7 from J, leaving 15 bases between them. Germline loops: CDR1 MNHEY, CDR2 SMNVEV (reference sequence). The CDR3 has 15 amino acids. CDR3 DNA: TGTGCCAGCAGTTTAGGCTCCTTTTCAAGGAATGAGCAGTTCTTC. It translates to CASSLGSFSRNEQFF.

CDR3 loop: CASRWENYGYTF. In DNA form, the CDR3 reads TGTGCCAGCAGGTGGGAGAACTATGGCTACACCTTC. V and J are TRBV2 and TRBJ1-2; the D is unclear. Trimming cost V 6 bases and J 2 bases, with 7 bases left between them. The CDR3 covers 12 residues. Germline V gene lookup returns CDR1 SNHLY and CDR2 FYNNEI.

The table lists this clone with a count of one. V gene TRBV19 combines with J gene TRBJ2-1, with 9 bases identical to TRBD2. Per germline, CDR1 LNHDA and CDR2 SQIVND (reference sequence). The V segment lost 7 bases and the J segment 15 bases; nucleotides outside the gene matches: 10. The CDR3 length is 12 residues. CDR3 sequence (DNA): TGTGCCAGTACCCTAGGGGGACTAGCTCCGTTCTTC. It encodes CASTLGGLAPFF.